The rows below give T cell receptor beta chains drawn from one sample of a study of blood T cells in healthy people across ages. TCRdb re-called the 5' RACE reads through MiXCR, storing one row per CDR3 protein. The sample has 1.5 million to 2 million distinct CDR3 sequences, roughly 50% seen once. The sequenced material came from blood. The source of these receptors is a woman aged 40 to 55 in good health. The CDR3 runs from the conserved cysteine through the conserved F or W. D genes are given only for firm matches. Rows may omit the clone size; those that give it use once, few, many or a size class.

V	J	size	D	DNA	CDR3
TRBV28	TRBJ2-5	many	.	TGTGCCAGCAGTTTGCCAGGGGAAGAGACCCAGTACTTC	CASSLPGEETQYF
TRBV2	TRBJ2-7	.	TRBD2	TGTGCCAGCGGCGGGGGGCCTTATGAGCAGTACTTC	CASGGGPYEQYF
TRBV2	TRBJ1-2	.	.	TGTGCCAGCAGTGGACGTAAACCAACGCCGTCAAGTAGTGGCTACACCTTC	CASSGRKPTPSSSGYTF
TRBV5-1	TRBJ2-1	.	TRBD1	TGCGCCAGCAGCGTGGCGCCGGGAGACAGGGGGCCCTCCTACAATGAGCAGTTCTTC	CASSVAPGDRGPSYNEQFF
TRBV2	TRBJ2-5	.	.	TGTGCCAGCAGTGAAAGTACGGAGACCCAGTACTTC	CASSESTETQYF
TRBV10-3	TRBJ2-1	few	.	TGTGCCATCAGTGAAGAAGGCCGAATCACTGAGCAGTTCTTC	CAISEEGRITEQFF
TRBV11-2	TRBJ2-5	.	TRBD2	TGTGCCAGCAGCTCAAGGGGTAGCGGGAGGTACCAAGAGACCCAGTACTTC	CASSSRGSGRYQETQYF
TRBV29-1	TRBJ1-2	few	.	TGCAGCGTTGAAGTACCGAGAGGTCGTGTAAACTATGGCTACACCTTC	CSVEVPRGRVNYGYTF
TRBV7-2	TRBJ2-5	.	TRBD2	TGTGCCAGCAGCTTAACGCGGGGGGGCCTTGGGGAGACCCAGTACTTC	CASSLTRGGLGETQYF
TRBV15	TRBJ1-6	few	.	TGTGCCACCAGCAGAGCGGGGAATTCACCCCTCCACTTT	CATSRAGNSPLHF
TRBV28	TRBJ1-2	few	TRBD1	TGTGCCAGCAGTTTACTGGACAGGGAAAGATATGGCTACACCTTC	CASSLLDRERYGYTF
TRBV12-3/TRBV12-4	TRBJ2-6	.	TRBD1	TGTGCCAGCAGTTTCGGACAGGGGGCGCAGGGGGCCAACGTCCTGACTTTC	CASSFGQGAQGANVLTF
TRBV20-1	TRBJ2-3	few	.	TGCAGTGCTAGGGTCGCTTTGAGCACAGATACGCAGTATTTT	CSARVALSTDTQYF